The 32 T cell receptor beta chains in this list originate from one sample, sequenced in a study of shared clonotypes between healthy human individuals. Produced via immunoSEQ multiplex PCR; TCRdb's table is partial and in-frame only. Here the sample spans millions of clones, approximately 90% being singletons. The source material was naive CD4+ T cells sorted from blood. Subset: CD45RA+ positively selected. The origin of the receptors is a man aged 18-30 years in good health.

This chain connects TRBV6-4 to TRBJ2-5; 15 nucleotides align to TRBD2. The J segment lost 11 bases and the V segment lost 5 bases, leaving 12 bases of the junction unmatched. Looked up from germline, CDR1 is MRHNA and CDR2 is SNTAGT. This CDR3 is built from 16 residues. CDR3 DNA: TGTGCCAGCAGTCCTAGGACTAGCGGGAGGGAGGGGGAGCAGTACTTC. This codes for CASSPRTSGREGEQYF.

About this clone itself: Other DNA sequences in the same sample also yield this CDR3. This chain uses TRBV5-1 with TRBJ2-3, with D unresolved. V was shortened by 0 bases and J by 5 bases, with 4 bases between the two germline ends. Germline CDR1 is SGHRS and CDR2 is YFSETQ. CDR3 length: 12 residues. The CDR3 is CASSLVEDTQYF. The CDR3 region has the DNA TGCGCCAGCAGCTTGGTAGAAGATACGCAGTATTTT.

This chain uses TRBV4-2 with TRBJ2-3, with D maybe TRBD2 (6 bases). There are 14 residues in the CDR3. The germline V and J ends were trimmed by 1 base and 1 base, with 6 bases remaining between them. The germline CDR1 and CDR2 sequences are LGHNA and YNFKEQ. The CDR3 sequence is CASSQASGTDTQYF. The CDR3 bases are TGTGCCAGCAGCCAAGCTAGCGGCACAGATACGCAGTATTTT.

The chain combines TRBV19 with TRBJ1-1; D unclear. The CDR3 has 14 residues. The germline V gene encodes CDR1 LNHDA and CDR2 SQIVND (reference sequence). V was shortened by 6 bases and J by 10 bases, with 21 bases between the two germline ends. CDR3 residues: CASRSGYFAVGAFF. The CDR3 DNA sequence: TGTGCCAGTAGATCGGGCTACTTCGCTGTCGGAGCTTTCTTT.

This clone was seen just once. The chain joins TRBV6-6 to TRBJ1-2, with D possibly TRBD1 on 6 matching bases. This CDR3 has 13 residues. Between the trimmed V and J ends, which lost 6 bases and 6 bases, there was a span of 14 bases. From germline, CDR1 is MNHNY and CDR2 SVGAGI (reference sequence). CDR3 residues: CASSLDGQHGYTF. The DNA for the CDR3 is TGTGCCAGCAGCCTCGACGGACAGCATGGCTACACCTTC.

This chain connects TRBV7-2 to TRBJ1-5; D unclear. CDR3 size: 14 residues. V was cut by 3 bases and J by 5 bases, with 11 bases left in between. In germline, CDR1 is SGHTA, CDR2 FQGNSA. The CDR3 here is CASSLAGRDQPQHF. The DNA for the CDR3 is TGTGCCAGCAGCTTGGCAGGTAGGGATCAGCCCCAGCATTTT.

The V call is TRBV2, the J call TRBJ2-7; D unclear. There are 14 residues in the CDR3. V was cut by 6 bases and J by 5 bases, with 17 bases left in between. Germline-derived CDR1 and CDR2 are SNHLY and FYNNEI. The CDR3 DNA sequence: TGTGCCAGCAGAGCGAGGTTTCTGTCGCACGAGCAGTACTTC. It codes for CASRARFLSHEQYF. Variable domain in full (rest from reference TRBV2 and TRBJ2-7): EPEVTQTPSHQVTQMGQEVILRCVPISNHLYFYWYRQILGQKVEFLVSFYNNEISEKSEIFDDQFSVERPDGSNFTLKIRSTKLEDSAMYFCASRARFLSHEQYFGPGTRLTVT.

The J gene is TRBJ1-2, the V gene TRBV29-1, with 7 bases that match TRBD1. Looked up from germline, CDR1 is SQVTM and CDR2 is ANQGSEA. CDR3 size: 10 residues. The V gene end was trimmed by 2 bases and the J gene end by 12 bases; junction bases not matched to a gene: 3. The CDR3, as DNA: TGCAGCGTTGAAACAGGGGTAAACACCTTC. Its translation: CSVETGVNTF.

The chain carries TRBV11-2 and TRBJ2-7; D is unresolved. Per germline, CDR1 SGHAT and CDR2 FQNNGV. CDR3 length equals 13 residues. V was shortened by 1 base and J by 2 bases, with 6 bases between the two germline ends. The CDR3 sequence: CASSLGETYEQYF. CDR3 coding DNA: TGTGCCAGCAGCTTAGGTGAGACCTACGAGCAGTACTTC.

On this clone: This CDR3 is also generated by other DNA sequences in the sample. The chain joins TRBV9 to TRBJ2-5; D is unclear. Trimming removed 0 bases at V and 1 base at J, with 4 bases between. In germline, CDR1 is SGDLS, CDR2 YYNGEE. This CDR3 has 13 amino acids. CDR3 amino acids: CASSVAPQETQYF. In DNA form, the CDR3 reads TGTGCCAGCAGCGTAGCTCCCCAAGAGACCCAGTACTTC.

This chain joins TRBV7-2 and TRBJ2-2; 8 positions agree with TRBD1. V shed 5 bases and J 4 bases; nucleotides not matched to a gene: 6. CDR3 size: 15 residues. In germline, CDR1 is SGHTA, CDR2 FQGNSA. The DNA for the CDR3 is TGTGCCAGCAGCAACCGGGACAGGACCACCGGGGAGCTGTTTTTT. This encodes CASSNRDRTTGELFF.

The chain couples TRBV5-1 to TRBJ2-3; D remains ambiguous. V lost 0 bases, J lost 1 base, and 9 bases lay in between. CDR1 and CDR2 from the germline V gene are SGHRS and YFSETQ. There are 15 residues in the CDR3. The CDR3 is CASSLDGSRTDTQYF. In DNA form, the CDR3 reads TGCGCCAGCAGCTTGGATGGTTCCCGCACAGATACGCAGTATTTT.

The chain carries TRBV6-5 and TRBJ1-3; no clear D gene. Germline V gene data show CDR1 as MNHEY and CDR2 as SVGAGI. The CDR3 totals 13 residues. V lost 1 base to trimming and J lost 10 bases, with 11 bases between them. DNA of the CDR3: TGTGCCAGCAGTTACTTGGACGGGAATACCATATATTTT. This gives the protein CASSYLDGNTIYF.

The chain carries TRBV30 and TRBJ2-2; 7 bases are a match to TRBD2. This CDR3 contains 14 residues. The V gene end was trimmed by 2 bases and the J gene end by 5 bases; junction bases not matched to a gene: 5. CDR1 and CDR2 (germline): GTSNPN, SVGIG (reference sequence). This chain's CDR3 is CAWSTASGTGELFF. The CDR3 region has the DNA TGTGCCTGGAGTACGGCTAGCGGTACCGGGGAGCTGTTTTTT.

The gene calls are TRBV7-2 and TRBJ2-1; D is unclear. Deletions cut 3 bases from V and 5 bases from J, with 14 bases between. The CDR3 has 15 residues. CDR1 SGHTA and CDR2 FQGNSA come from the germline V gene. CDR3 protein: CASSFVAGLNNEQFF. The CDR3 coding sequence is TGTGCCAGCAGCTTCGTGGCCGGTTTGAACAATGAGCAGTTCTTC.

The gene calls are TRBV28 and TRBJ2-1; D ambiguous. The CDR3 runs 10 residues. CDR1 and CDR2 (germline): MDHEN, SYDVKM. Trimming took 8 bases from V and 5 from J, leaving 4 bases between them. CDR3: CASGHNEQFF. The CDR3 nucleotides read TGTGCCAGCGGCCACAATGAGCAGTTCTTC. Based on the CDR3 plus reference TRBV28 and TRBJ2-1, the full variable domain is DVKVTQSSRYLVKRTGEKVFLECVQDMDHENMFWYRQDPGLGLRLIYFSYDVKMKEKGDIPEGYSVSREKKERFSLILESASTNQTSMYLCASGHNEQFFGPGTRLTVL.

The chain couples TRBV6-6 to TRBJ1-6; 8 bases align to TRBD1. Germline-derived CDR1 and CDR2 are MNHNY and SVGAGI (reference sequence). The J segment lost 6 bases and the V segment lost 7 bases, leaving 5 bases of the junction unmatched. The CDR3 is 14 residues long. The CDR3 loop reads CASTSDRANSPLHF. The CDR3 nucleotides read TGTGCCAGCACTTCGGACAGGGCTAATTCACCCCTCCACTTT.

Remarks on this clone: Germline and junction disagree at one end, which may indicate a read error. CDR3 nucleotides: TGTGCCAGCAGTTACTTAGTTATCGGGCTTAACTATGGCTACACCTTC. Its translation: CASSYLVIGLNYGYTF. The J gene is TRBJ1-2, the V gene TRBV10-3, with D unclear. Germline assignment: CDR1 ENHRY and CDR2 SYGVKD. The CDR3 sequence is 16 residues long.

This clone was seen just once. The chain links TRBV10-2 to TRBJ2-7; 7 bases are shared with TRBD2. The trim removed 8 bases at V and 1 base at J, leaving 8 bases unmatched. Germline CDR1 reads WSHSY; CDR2 reads SAAADI. The CDR3 is 14 residues long. The CDR3 bases are TGCGCCAGCCGCCGGGACTACCTATCCTACGAGCAGTACTTC. It codes for CASRRDYLSYEQYF.

The chain is built from TRBV4-1 and TRBJ1-4, with TRBD1 as a possible D gene (6 bases). Germline CDR1 reads MGHRA; CDR2 reads YSYEKL. V was cut by 6 bases and J by 2 bases, with 13 bases left in between. The CDR3 is 15 amino acids. The DNA for the CDR3 is TGCGCCAGCAGTCCTACAGGGTCCACTAATGAAAAACTGTTTTTT. It translates to CASSPTGSTNEKLFF.

This clone was seen a single time. The V and J genes are TRBV5-4 and TRBJ2-3; 7 bases align to TRBD2. CDR1 is SGHNT and CDR2 is YYREEE in the germline V gene (reference sequence). This CDR3 has 15 amino acids. V was pared by 4 bases and J by 0 bases, with 5 bases of the junction left unmatched. CDR3 nucleotide sequence: TGTGCCAGCAGCGGGAGGGTTCTTAGCACAGATACGCAGTATTTT. Amino acid sequence: CASSGRVLSTDTQYF.

The chain employs TRBV6-5 and TRBJ2-7; D uncertain. Per germline, CDR1 MNHEY and CDR2 SVGAGI. V was trimmed by 6 bases and J by 4 bases, leaving 16 bases between them. The CDR3 has 14 residues. The CDR3 DNA is TGTGCCAGCAGGCGTGGGGATCCGTGGTACGAGCAGTACTTC. It yields the protein CASRRGDPWYEQYF.

This clone was seen once. The chain is built from TRBV19 and TRBJ2-2; no definite D call. The germline V gene has CDR1 LNHDA and CDR2 SQIVND (reference sequence). The CDR3 runs to 12 residues. Deletions cut 9 bases from V and 7 bases from J, with 12 bases between. The CDR3 here is CASANVVGELFF. CDR3 coding DNA: TGTGCCAGCGCCAATGTGGTCGGGGAGCTGTTTTTT.

Notes on this clone: The same CDR3 can be traced to other DNA sequences in this sample. The chain joins TRBV10-3 to TRBJ2-3; 9 bases are a match to TRBD1. Germline lookup yields CDR1 ENHRY and CDR2 SYGVKD. The CDR3 is 13 residues long. The J segment lost 3 bases and the V segment lost 9 bases, leaving 4 bases of the junction unmatched. CDR3 in amino acids: CAIRDRETDTQYF. The DNA for the CDR3 is TGTGCCATTAGGGACAGGGAGACAGATACGCAGTATTTT.

The rearrangement links TRBV5-1 to TRBJ2-7, with 7 bases matching TRBD1. The germline V gene has CDR1 SGHRS and CDR2 YFSETQ. Trimming removed 0 bases from V and 5 bases from J; junction bases left unmatched: 5. This CDR3 has 14 residues. This chain's CDR3 is CASSLVQGVNEQYF. The CDR3 nucleotides read TGCGCCAGCAGCTTGGTTCAGGGGGTTAACGAGCAGTACTTC.

This chain links TRBV29-1 with TRBJ2-5, with TRBD1 matching 8 bases. CDR1 is SQVTM, CDR2 ANQGSEA, per germline. This CDR3 contains 13 residues. V shed 4 bases and J 4 bases; nucleotides not matched to a gene: 5. This CDR3 reads CSVAGGASETQYF. The CDR3 coding sequence is TGCAGCGTTGCAGGGGGCGCATCAGAGACCCAGTACTTC.

V gene TRBV18 combines with J gene TRBJ2-5; the D gene is possibly TRBD1 (6 bases). V was shortened by 1 base and J by 2 bases, with 14 bases between the two germline ends. The CDR3 loop spans 16 amino acids. CDR1 KGHSH and CDR2 LQKENI come from the germline V gene. In DNA form, the CDR3 reads TGTGCCAGCTCACCACTGACAGGCAACGGACAAGAGACCCAGTACTTC. This translates into CASSPLTGNGQETQYF. Complete variable domain (other parts from reference TRBV18 and TRBJ2-5): NAGVMQNPRHLVRRRGQEARLRCSPMKGHSHVYWYRQLPEEGLKFMVYLQKENIIDESGMPKERFSAEFPKEGPSILRIQQVVRGDSAAYFCASSPLTGNGQETQYFGPGTRLLVL.

The chain combines TRBV30 with TRBJ2-7, with 9 bases aligning to TRBD1. This CDR3 is 15 amino acids long. Looked up from germline, CDR1 is GTSNPN and CDR2 is SVGIG (reference sequence). The junction had 6 bases not matched to a gene; V was cut back by 0 bases and J by 3 bases. In DNA form, the CDR3 reads TGTGCCTGGAGTGTCGGCGGGACAGGGATCTACGAGCAGTACTTC. Translation: CAWSVGGTGIYEQYF.

This chain links TRBV6-6 with TRBJ2-7; 7 bases map to TRBD1. This CDR3 is 16 amino acids long. CDR1 MNHNY and CDR2 SVGAGI come from the germline V gene (reference sequence). V shed 4 bases and J 1 base; nucleotides not matched to a gene: 10. The CDR3 here is CASSSLSGQFSYEQYF. The DNA for the CDR3 is TGTGCCAGCAGTTCCCTCTCGGGACAGTTTTCCTACGAGCAGTACTTC.

V and J are TRBV6-5 and TRBJ1-1; 7 bases are shared with TRBD1. Unmatched junction bases numbered 10, after V lost 3 bases and J lost 12 bases. Germline CDR1 is MNHEY and CDR2 is SVGAGI. The CDR3 consists of 13 residues. The CDR3 reads CASSYTGDLGSFF. As DNA, the CDR3 is TGTGCCAGCAGTTATACAGGGGACTTAGGGTCTTTCTTT.

The chain links TRBV5-4 to TRBJ2-7; 9 nucleotides align to TRBD1. Germline-derived CDR1 and CDR2 are SGHNT and YYREEE (reference sequence). Trimming took 0 bases from V and 3 from J; bases not matched to a gene: 4. CDR3 length equals 15 residues. The CDR3 loop is CASSLEPGQGYEQYF. DNA of the CDR3: TGTGCCAGCAGCTTGGAGCCGGGACAGGGCTACGAGCAGTACTTC.

The chain recombines TRBV15 with TRBJ1-4; a possible D gene is TRBD1 (5 bases). The CDR3 has 15 residues. CDR1 is LNHNV and CDR2 is YYDKDF in the germline V gene (reference sequence). Trimming pared 3 bases from V and 4 bases from J, leaving 12 bases between. CDR3 sequence reads: CATSRGEVFNEKLFF. DNA of the CDR3: TGTGCCACCAGCAGGGGGGAAGTATTTAATGAAAAACTGTTTTTT.